This entry is about one T cell receptor beta chain. Its antigen is as yet unknown. As processed by the authors: Junction-only sequences without quality scores came from ImmunoSEQ, so filtering differed. This table comes from immunoSEQ multiplex PCR, and its TCRdb copy is limited to in-frame clones, with some not included. V, J and clone size are those of that table, while D and trimming were read from the DNA. This table holds approximately 1.5 million clones, 95% to 99% found once. The data are from a study of shared clonotypes between healthy human individuals. Study details: Each donor's CD4 naive and CD4 memory cells filled three plates apiece, CD8 naive two, and CD8 memory one.

The germline V and J ends were trimmed by 6 bases and 0 bases, with 11 bases remaining between them. Germline loops: CDR1 SGHTA, CDR2 FQGNSA. This CDR3 is built from 15 residues. General observations from the study: What limited the represented genetic and exposure-history diversity was the small number of donors. As a rule, naive subsets had a larger estimated richness than memory subsets.

The sequence derives from a man younger than 40 in good health. Sequencing input: naive CD4+ T cells sorted from blood. The subset: CD45RA+ positively selected. The chain is built from TRBV7-2 and TRBJ1-4; D is possibly TRBD1 (5 bases). For the CDR3, the DNA is TGTGCCAGCAGGGTCTGGGGCACAACTAATGAAAAACTGTTTTTT. Protein: CASRVWGTTNEKLFF.